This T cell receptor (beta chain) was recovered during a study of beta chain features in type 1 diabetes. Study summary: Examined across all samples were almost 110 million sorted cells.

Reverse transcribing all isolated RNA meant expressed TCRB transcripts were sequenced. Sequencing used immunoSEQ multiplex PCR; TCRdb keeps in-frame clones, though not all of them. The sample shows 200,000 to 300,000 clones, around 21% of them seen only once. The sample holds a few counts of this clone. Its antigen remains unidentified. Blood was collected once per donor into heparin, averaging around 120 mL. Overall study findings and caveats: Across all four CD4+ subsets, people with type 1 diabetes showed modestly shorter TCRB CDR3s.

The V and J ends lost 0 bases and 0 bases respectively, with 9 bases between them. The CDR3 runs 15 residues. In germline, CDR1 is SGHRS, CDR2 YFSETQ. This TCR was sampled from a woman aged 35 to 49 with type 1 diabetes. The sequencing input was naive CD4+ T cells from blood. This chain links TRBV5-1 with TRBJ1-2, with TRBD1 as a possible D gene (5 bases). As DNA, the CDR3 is TGCGCCAGCAGCTTGGCCGCGACAGCTAACTATGGCTACACCTTC. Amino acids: CASSLAATANYGYTF. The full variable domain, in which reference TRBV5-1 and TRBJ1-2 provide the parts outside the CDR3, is KAGVTQTPRYLIKTRGQQVTLSCSPISGHRSVSWYQQTPGQGLQFLFEYFSETQRNKGNFPGRFSGRQFSNSRSEMNVSTLELGDSALYLCASSLAATANYGYTFGSGTRLTVV.